These T cell receptor beta chains were read from a single sample in a study of PD-1 blockade in classical Hodgkin lymphoma. Clones were read by immunoSEQ multiplex PCR, and TCRdb kept only the in-frame ones, dropping some. The sample shows about 41,000 clones, 69% of them seen only once. This specimen consisted of peripheral blood mononuclear cells (PBMCs), obtained before the fourth cycle of nivolumab. These receptors were taken from a human donor with classical Hodgkin lymphoma. The CDR3 runs from the conserved cysteine through the conserved F or W. D genes are given only for firm matches. Clone size is not always given. Where it is, it says once, few, many or a class for expanded clones.

CDR3 length: 16; V gene: TRBV18; J gene: TRBJ1-4; D gene: -; clone size: -; CDR3 protein: CASSPSPGSVGEKLFF; CDR3 DNA: TGTGCCAGCTCACCATCTCCGGGTTCGGTAGGCGAAAAACTGTTTTTT
CDR3 length: 12; V gene: TRBV6-1; J gene: TRBJ2-1; D gene: -; clone size: -; CDR3 protein: CASRISYNEQFF; CDR3 DNA: TGTGCCAGCAGGATCTCCTACAATGAGCAGTTCTTC
CDR3 length: 13; V gene: TRBV30; J gene: TRBJ2-7; D gene: TRBD1; clone size: -; CDR3 protein: CAYAEGALYEQYF; CDR3 DNA: TGTGCCTATGCAGAGGGGGCCCTCTACGAGCAGTACTTC
CDR3 length: 16; V gene: TRBV7-3; J gene: TRBJ1-5; D gene: -; clone size: -; CDR3 protein: CASRLGRQVSNQPQHF; CDR3 DNA: TGTGCCAGCAGGTTGGGGCGGCAGGTTAGCAATCAGCCCCAGCATTTT
CDR3 length: 13; V gene: TRBV19; J gene: TRBJ2-2; D gene: -; clone size: -; CDR3 protein: CASSIYDFGELFF; CDR3 DNA: TGTGCCAGTAGTATTTACGACTTCGGGGAGCTGTTTTTT
CDR3 length: 16; V gene: TRBV5-1; J gene: TRBJ1-6; D gene: TRBD1; clone size: -; CDR3 protein: CASSPGVGQGNSPLHF; CDR3 DNA: TGCGCCAGCAGCCCTGGGGTGGGACAGGGAAATTCACCCCTCCACTTT
CDR3 length: 15; V gene: TRBV4-3; J gene: TRBJ1-3; D gene: -; clone size: -; CDR3 protein: CASSQGSSSGNTIYF; CDR3 DNA: TGCGCCAGCAGCCAAGGCTCCAGCTCTGGAAACACCATATATTTT
CDR3 length: 17; V gene: TRBV7-9; J gene: TRBJ1-3; D gene: -; clone size: -; CDR3 protein: CASSPATDTYSGNTIYF; CDR3 DNA: TGTGCCAGCAGCCCTGCTACAGATACCTACTCTGGAAACACCATATATTTT
CDR3 length: 16; V gene: TRBV10-3; J gene: TRBJ1-2; D gene: TRBD1; clone size: -; CDR3 protein: CAISGTDRALIYGYTF; CDR3 DNA: TGTGCCATCAGTGGAACAGACAGGGCCCTAATCTATGGCTACACCTTC
CDR3 length: 14; V gene: TRBV9; J gene: TRBJ2-7; D gene: TRBD1; clone size: -; CDR3 protein: CASNSGTVSYEQYF; CDR3 DNA: TGTGCCAGCAACTCCGGGACAGTATCGTACGAGCAGTACTTC
CDR3 length: 13; V gene: TRBV11-1; J gene: TRBJ2-7; D gene: -; clone size: -; CDR3 protein: CASSDGPTYEQYF; CDR3 DNA: TGTGCCAGCAGTGATGGGCCTACCTACGAGCAGTACTTC
CDR3 length: 15; V gene: TRBV4-3; J gene: TRBJ2-7; D gene: -; clone size: medium-sized; CDR3 protein: CASSQQDSATYEQYF; CDR3 DNA: TGCGCCAGCAGCCAACAGGACAGCGCTACCTACGAGCAGTACTTC
CDR3 length: 13; V gene: TRBV5-1; J gene: TRBJ1-1; D gene: -; clone size: -; CDR3 protein: CASSLVGREEAFF; CDR3 DNA: TGCGCCAGCAGCTTGGTAGGGAGGGAAGAAGCTTTCTTT
CDR3 length: 12; V gene: TRBV11-1; J gene: TRBJ2-2; D gene: -; clone size: -; CDR3 protein: CASSLHTGELFF; CDR3 DNA: TGTGCCAGCAGCCTTCACACCGGGGAGCTGTTTTTT
CDR3 length: 14; V gene: TRBV30; J gene: TRBJ1-1; D gene: TRBD1; clone size: -; CDR3 protein: CAWSATGDNTEAFF; CDR3 DNA: TGTGCCTGGAGTGCAACAGGGGATAACACTGAAGCTTTCTTT
CDR3 length: 12; V gene: TRBV28; J gene: TRBJ1-2; D gene: -; clone size: -; CDR3 protein: CASSLSSVGYTF; CDR3 DNA: TGTGCCAGCAGTTTATCATCGGTTGGCTACACCTTC
CDR3 length: 18; V gene: TRBV25-1; J gene: TRBJ2-1; D gene: TRBD2; clone size: once; CDR3 protein: CASSGRTSGGIPYNEQFF; CDR3 DNA: TGTGCCAGCAGTGGCCGGACTAGCGGGGGCATACCATACAATGAGCAGTTCTTC
CDR3 length: 14; V gene: TRBV7-2; J gene: TRBJ2-1; D gene: TRBD2; clone size: -; CDR3 protein: CASSLIAGGNEQFF; CDR3 DNA: TGTGCCAGCAGCTTAATAGCGGGGGGTAATGAGCAGTTCTTC
CDR3 length: 15; V gene: TRBV29-1; J gene: TRBJ1-2; D gene: -; clone size: few; CDR3 protein: CSVEEARQETRVYTF; CDR3 DNA: TGCAGCGTTGAAGAGGCGCGACAGGAGACGCGTGTCTACACCTTC
CDR3 length: 13; V gene: TRBV4-1; J gene: TRBJ2-1; D gene: TRBD2; clone size: -; CDR3 protein: CASRVAGGMEQFF; CDR3 DNA: TGCGCCAGCAGGGTAGCGGGGGGCATGGAGCAGTTCTTC
CDR3 length: 14; V gene: TRBV2; J gene: TRBJ1-2; D gene: -; clone size: -; CDR3 protein: CASREAGTYYGYTF; CDR3 DNA: TGTGCCAGCAGGGAGGCAGGGACATACTATGGCTACACCTTC
CDR3 length: 13; V gene: TRBV7-2; J gene: TRBJ2-5; D gene: TRBD2; clone size: -; CDR3 protein: CASSPTSMETQYF; CDR3 DNA: TGTGCCAGCAGCCCGACTAGCATGGAGACCCAGTACTTC
CDR3 length: 15; V gene: TRBV2; J gene: TRBJ2-5; D gene: -; clone size: once; CDR3 protein: CASSVTGTVRETQYF; CDR3 DNA: TGTGCCAGCAGCGTTACCGGGACCGTAAGAGAGACCCAGTACTTC
CDR3 length: 14; V gene: TRBV10-3; J gene: TRBJ2-2; D gene: -; clone size: -; CDR3 protein: CAITMDGNTGELFF; CDR3 DNA: TGTGCCATCACTATGGACGGTAACACCGGGGAGCTGTTTTTT
CDR3 length: 15; V gene: TRBV6-4; J gene: TRBJ1-2; D gene: -; clone size: -; CDR3 protein: CASRQPQGSHYGYTF; CDR3 DNA: TGTGCCAGCAGACAACCCCAGGGTTCCCACTATGGCTACACCTTC
CDR3 length: 16; V gene: TRBV11-2; J gene: TRBJ2-1; D gene: TRBD2; clone size: few; CDR3 protein: CASSLVTSGGEYEQFF; CDR3 DNA: TGTGCCAGCAGCTTAGTAACTAGCGGGGGCGAGTATGAGCAGTTCTTC
CDR3 length: 12; V gene: TRBV19; J gene: TRBJ1-1; D gene: -; clone size: many; CDR3 protein: CASSQGGTEAFF; CDR3 DNA: TGTGCCAGTAGTCAGGGAGGCACTGAAGCTTTCTTT
CDR3 length: 10; V gene: TRBV21-1; J gene: TRBJ2-1; D gene: -; clone size: -; CDR3 protein: CASSPHEQFF; CDR3 DNA: TGTGCCAGCAGCCCCCATGAGCAGTTCTTC
CDR3 length: 15; V gene: TRBV7-3; J gene: TRBJ2-2; D gene: -; clone size: -; CDR3 protein: CASSPAGANTGELFF; CDR3 DNA: TGTGCCAGCAGCCCGGCAGGGGCGAACACCGGGGAGCTGTTTTTT